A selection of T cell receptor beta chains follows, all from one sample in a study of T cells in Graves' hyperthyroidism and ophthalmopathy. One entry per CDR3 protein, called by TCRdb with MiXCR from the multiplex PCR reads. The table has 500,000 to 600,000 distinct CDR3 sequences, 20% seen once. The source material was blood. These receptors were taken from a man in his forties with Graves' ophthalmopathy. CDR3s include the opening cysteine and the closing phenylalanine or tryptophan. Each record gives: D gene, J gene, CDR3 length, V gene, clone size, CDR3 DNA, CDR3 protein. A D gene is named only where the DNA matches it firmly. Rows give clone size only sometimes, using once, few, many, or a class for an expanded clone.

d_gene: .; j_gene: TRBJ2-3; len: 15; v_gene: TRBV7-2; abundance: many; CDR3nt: TGTGCCAGCAGCCGCCGACAGGTGGGGACAGATACGCAGTATTTT; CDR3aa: CASSRRQVGTDTQYF
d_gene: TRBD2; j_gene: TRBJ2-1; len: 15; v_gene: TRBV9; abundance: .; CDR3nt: TGTGCCAGCAGCCCACTAGCGGGAGGAGCCAATGAGCAGTTCTTC; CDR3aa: CASSPLAGGANEQFF
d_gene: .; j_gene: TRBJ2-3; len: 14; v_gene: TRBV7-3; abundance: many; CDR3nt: TGTGCCAGCAGCTTCGACCCCCACACAGATACGCAGTATTTT; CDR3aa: CASSFDPHTDTQYF
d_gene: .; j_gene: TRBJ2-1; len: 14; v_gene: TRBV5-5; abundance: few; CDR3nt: TGTGCCAGCAGCGTACTGGGAGCGTACAATGAGCAGTTCTTC; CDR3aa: CASSVLGAYNEQFF
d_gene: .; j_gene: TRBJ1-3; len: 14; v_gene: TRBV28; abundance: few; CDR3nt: TGTGCCAGCAGCATCAGTATCTCTGGAAACACCATATATTTT; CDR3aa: CASSISISGNTIYF
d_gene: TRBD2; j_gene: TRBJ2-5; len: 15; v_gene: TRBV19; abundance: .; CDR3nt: TGTGCCAGTAGTAAAGCCGGGACTAAGGTCGAGACCCAGTACTTC; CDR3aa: CASSKAGTKVETQYF
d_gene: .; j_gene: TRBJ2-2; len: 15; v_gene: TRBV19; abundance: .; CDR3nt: TGTGCCAGTAGTATGGGCGGCGCGAACACCGGGGAGCTGTTTTTT; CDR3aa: CASSMGGANTGELFF
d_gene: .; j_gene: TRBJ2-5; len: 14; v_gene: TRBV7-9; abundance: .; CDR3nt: TGTGCCAGCAGCTTCGGGGGTTCGGAAGAGACCCAGTACTTC; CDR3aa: CASSFGGSEETQYF
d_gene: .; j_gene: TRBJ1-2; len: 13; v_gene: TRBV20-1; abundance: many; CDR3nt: TGCAGTGCTCACGCGGGGGGCAACTATGGCTACACCTTC; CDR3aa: CSAHAGGNYGYTF
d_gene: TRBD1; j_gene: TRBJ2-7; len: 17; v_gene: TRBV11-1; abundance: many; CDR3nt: TGTGCCAGCAGCTTAACGGGATGGGGACAGGGATATTACGAGCAGTACTTC; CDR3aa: CASSLTGWGQGYYEQYF
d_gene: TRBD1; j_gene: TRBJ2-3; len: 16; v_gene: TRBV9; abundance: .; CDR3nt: TGTGCCAGCAGCGCCGTGGACAGGACCGGCACAGATACGCAGTATTTT; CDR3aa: CASSAVDRTGTDTQYF
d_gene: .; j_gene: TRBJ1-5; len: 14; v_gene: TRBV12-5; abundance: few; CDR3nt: TGTGCTAGTGGTTTTGGAGGGGGCAATCAGCCCCAGCATTTT; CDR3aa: CASGFGGGNQPQHF